This T cell receptor beta chain comes out of a study of a mutant IDH1 vaccine in newly diagnosed glioma. Overall study context: Patients had received radiotherapy, temozolomide, or both previously, most receiving both.

Sequencing used immunoSEQ multiplex PCR; TCRdb keeps in-frame clones, though not all of them. The sample holds tens of thousands of clones, 80% seen once. As to time point: week 23, last vaccination. In every dose of vaccine, 300 ug of mutant IDH1 20-mer peptide was given alongside topical imiquimod. As for this clone: Antigen: not known.

This TCR derives from a man aged 40-49 years with glioma. The sequenced sample was PBMCs, obtained from a glioma patient whose treatment included an IDH1 peptide vaccine.

The chain's CDR3 is CASSIRFEGGLYTGELFF. In DNA form, the CDR3 reads TGTGCCAGTAGTATCAGATTTGAGGGGGGGCTTTACACCGGGGAGCTGTTTTTT. The gene calls are TRBV19 and TRBJ2-2, with D perhaps matching TRBD2 (7 bases). CDR1 and CDR2 from the germline V gene are LNHDA and SQIVND (reference sequence). Trimming removed 3 bases from V and 3 bases from J, with 20 bases in between. The CDR3 has 18 amino acids.